Following are 21 T cell receptor beta chains from one sample sequenced in a study of cytomegalovirus exposure and HLA in healthy donors. The PCR was carried out with 60 Vbeta primers and 13 Jbeta primers. Produced via immunoSEQ multiplex PCR; TCRdb's table is partial and in-frame only. The sample has 150,000 to 200,000 clones; 80% are singletons. Input material: PBMCs. These receptors were collected from a male donor in good health and CMV-seropositive.

This chain links TRBV30 with TRBJ2-5; D call uncertain. Deletions cut 0 bases from V and 11 bases from J, with 19 bases between. Germline V lookup: CDR1 GTSNPN, CDR2 SVGIG (reference sequence). CDR3 length equals 14 residues. The CDR3 is CAWSVIDLSYGQYF. The CDR3, as DNA: TGTGCCTGGAGTGTAATAGATCTCTCCTACGGGCAGTACTTC.

The chain combines TRBV7-2 with TRBJ1-5; D might be TRBD1 (5 bases). CDR1 SGHTA and CDR2 FQGNSA come from the germline V gene. The CDR3 covers 14 residues. Trimming took 2 bases from V and 9 from J, leaving 14 bases between them. The CDR3 is CASSLTLPGGPQHF. CDR3 coding DNA: TGTGCCAGCAGCTTAACCCTCCCCGGGGGGCCCCAGCATTTT.

This clone came up a few times. The gene calls are TRBV27 and TRBJ1-3, with 7 bases fitting TRBD1. Germline V gene data show CDR1 as MNHEY and CDR2 as SMNVEV (reference sequence). The CDR3 is made up of 14 amino acids. V shed 3 bases, J shed 3 bases, and the junction held 2 bases outside the gene matches. CDR3 region: CASSLTGHGNTIYF. CDR3 DNA sequence: TGTGCCAGCAGTTTGACAGGGCATGGAAACACCATATATTTT.

The chain joins TRBV19 to TRBJ1-2, with TRBD1 as a possible D gene (6 bases). Germline-derived CDR1 and CDR2 are LNHDA and SQIVND (reference sequence). Between the trimmed V and J ends, which lost 3 bases and 5 bases, there was a span of 19 bases. The CDR3 spans 16 residues. Here the CDR3 reads CASSIGFQGITYGYTF. The CDR3, as DNA: TGTGCCAGTAGTATTGGCTTTCAGGGGATAACTTATGGCTACACCTTC.

V and J are TRBV2 and TRBJ1-5; D gene ambiguous. Germline CDR1 and CDR2: SNHLY and FYNNEI. The V gene lost 1 base and the J gene lost 5 bases, with 12 bases spanning the gap. The CDR3 is made up of 15 amino acids. CDR3 sequence reads: CASSEGGMEYQPQHF. Written as DNA, the CDR3 is TGTGCCAGCAGTGAAGGAGGGATGGAATATCAGCCCCAGCATTTT.

This clone was found a few times. J is TRBJ1-4 and V is TRBV7-9; 9 bases match TRBD1. This CDR3 comprises 16 residues. The V gene end was trimmed by 5 bases and the J gene end by 8 bases; junction bases not matched to a gene: 12. The V gene's germline CDR1 is SEHNR and CDR2 FQNEAQ (reference sequence). The CDR3: CASSAPPGQGLEKLFF. For the CDR3, the DNA is TGTGCCAGCAGCGCCCCTCCGGGACAGGGTTTGGAAAAACTGTTTTTT.

The chain recombines TRBV27 with TRBJ1-2, with D unclear. The CDR3 covers 14 residues. The germline gives CDR1 MNHEY, CDR2 SMNVEV (reference sequence). V was cut by 5 bases and J by 0 bases, with 10 bases left in between. The CDR3 DNA sequence: TGTGCCAGCAGTCCGTTTGACTCTAACTATGGCTACACCTTC. Encoded protein: CASSPFDSNYGYTF.

V is TRBV4-2 and J is TRBJ1-5, with a possible D match to TRBD1 (5 bases). This CDR3 contains 14 residues. The V gene's germline CDR1 is LGHNA and CDR2 YNFKEQ. V was pared by 5 bases and J by 9 bases, with 17 bases between. The CDR3 region is CASSGQGWGWPQHF. In nucleotides, the CDR3 is TGTGCCAGCAGCGGGCAGGGTTGGGGTTGGCCCCAGCATTTT.

This clone appeared once. The chain links TRBV2 to TRBJ1-2; 8 bases match TRBD1. Looked up from germline, CDR1 is SNHLY and CDR2 is FYNNEI. V dropped 5 bases and J dropped 4; count of bases not matched to a gene: 15. This CDR3 spans 17 amino acids. The CDR3 coding sequence is TGTGCCAGCAGTTTCCGGGACAGGCCCTCCTACCTCTATGGCTACACCTTC. As protein: CASSFRDRPSYLYGYTF.

The V and J genes are TRBV6-1 and TRBJ2-7; possibly TRBD2 for D (5 bases). Germline CDR1 MNHNS, CDR2 SASEGT. With 6 bases removed from V and 6 bases from J, the gap between germline ends came to 15 bases. CDR3 length equals 13 residues. Written as DNA, the CDR3 is TGTGCCAGCAGAAACCCCAGCGGCAGCGAGCAGTACTTC. Amino acid sequence: CASRNPSGSEQYF.

The rearrangement joins TRBV29-1 to TRBJ2-5, with 10 bases that match TRBD2. The germline V gene encodes CDR1 SQVTM and CDR2 ANQGSEA. The J segment lost 2 bases and the V segment lost 6 bases, leaving 6 bases of the junction unmatched. The CDR3 is 14 amino acids. CDR3 nucleotide sequence: TGCAGCGTGGCAGGGACTAGCGTACAAGAGACCCAGTACTTC. This gives the protein CSVAGTSVQETQYF. Looking up the rest from reference TRBV29-1 and TRBJ2-5 gives the full variable domain: SAVISQKPSRDICQRGTSLTIQCQVDSQVTMMFWYRQQPGQSLTLIATANQGSEATYESGFVIDKFPISRPNLTFSTLTVSNMSPEDSSIYLCSVAGTSVQETQYFGPGTRLLVL.

This clone was found once. The chain joins TRBV4-2 to TRBJ2-3, with TRBD2 as a possible D gene (5 bases). V lost 0 bases to trimming and J lost 2 bases, with 15 bases between them. Looked up from germline, CDR1 is LGHNA and CDR2 is YNFKEQ. The CDR3 length is 17 residues. The CDR3 region is CASSQDRSQRSTDTQYF. CDR3 nucleotide sequence: TGTGCCAGCAGCCAAGATAGGTCCCAGCGGTCCACAGATACGCAGTATTTT.

This clone was recorded once. As DNA, the CDR3 is TGTGCCTGGAGTGAGTCTCTAACTGCTTTCTTT. Translated, it gives CAWSESLTAFF. This sequence joins TRBV30 and TRBJ1-1; no clear D. Between the trimmed V and J ends, which lost 1 base and 11 bases, there was a span of 11 bases. Germline values: CDR1 GTSNPN, CDR2 SVGIG (reference sequence). The CDR3 extends over 11 amino acids. The whole variable domain, remainder taken from reference TRBV30 and TRBJ1-1, is SQTIHQWPATLVQPVGSPLSLECTVEGTSNPNLYWYRQAAGRGLQLLFYSVGIGQISSEVPQNLSASRPQDRQFILSSKKLLLSDSGFYLCAWSESLTAFFGQGTRLTVV.

This clone was picked up one time. The chain couples TRBV13 to TRBJ2-7; D is perhaps TRBD2 (6 bases). The CDR3 runs 14 residues. Looked up from germline, CDR1 is PRHDT and CDR2 is FYEKMQ (reference sequence). V lost 3 bases and J lost 5, with 14 bases in between. The CDR3 reads CASSLFGSEDEQYF. The CDR3 DNA is TGTGCCAGCAGCTTGTTCGGGAGCGAGGACGAGCAGTACTTC. The variable domain in full, completed from reference TRBV13 and TRBJ2-7, reads AAGVIQSPRHLIKEKRETATLKCYPIPRHDTVYWYQQGPGQDPQFLISFYEKMQSDKGSIPDRFSAQQFSDYHSELNMSSLELGDSALYFCASSLFGSEDEQYFGPGTRLTVT.

The chain recombines TRBV6-5 with TRBJ1-4, with D possibly being TRBD1 (5 bases). The CDR3 has 13 residues. Germline V gene sequence: CDR1 MNHEY, CDR2 SVGAGI. Trimming removed 5 bases at V and 9 bases at J, with 13 bases between. CDR3 coding DNA: TGTGCCAGCAGTGCCTCCGCGGGGCAAAAACTGTTTTTT. Translating it yields CASSASAGQKLFF.

The rearrangement joins TRBV28 to TRBJ2-2; TRBD2 agrees at 13 bases. This CDR3 region has 15 residues. After removal of 7 bases from V and 6 bases from J, the junction contained 5 bases not matched to a gene. Germline lookup yields CDR1 MDHEN and CDR2 SYDVKM. CDR3 coding DNA: TGTGCCAGCACCCGACTAGCGGGAGGCTCCGGGGAGCTGTTTTTT. Translated, it gives CASTRLAGGSGELFF. The complete variable domain, with remaining parts taken from reference TRBV28 and TRBJ2-2, reads DVKVTQSSRYLVKRTGEKVFLECVQDMDHENMFWYRQDPGLGLRLIYFSYDVKMKEKGDIPEGYSVSREKKERFSLILESASTNQTSMYLCASTRLAGGSGELFFGEGSRLTVL.

The V gene is TRBV25-1, the J gene TRBJ2-3; tentatively, D is TRBD2 (6 bases). Trimming took 4 bases from V and 1 from J, leaving 6 bases between them. The CDR3 spans 13 residues. Germline V gives CDR1 MGHDK, CDR2 SYGVNS. Here the CDR3 DNA reads TGTGCCAGCAGTGGCGGGGGCACAGATACGCAGTATTTT. Protein sequence: CASSGGGTDTQYF.

The gene calls are TRBV9 and TRBJ1-6; unclear D gene. The CDR3 sequence is 16 residues long. Trimming removed 0 bases from V and 0 bases from J, with 7 bases in between. Germline values: CDR1 SGDLS, CDR2 YYNGEE. The CDR3 spells CASSVADFSYNSPLHF. The CDR3 DNA follows: TGTGCCAGCAGCGTAGCAGATTTCTCCTATAATTCACCCCTCCACTTT.

This clone occurred a few times. The chain recombines TRBV28 with TRBJ1-2, with D perhaps TRBD1 (6 bases). V lost 1 base, J lost 7 bases, and 16 bases lay in between. Germline V gene data show CDR1 as MDHEN and CDR2 as SYDVKM. This CDR3 comprises 15 residues. CDR3 DNA: TGTGCCAGCAGTTTATATGGGGAGACAGGTCGTGGCTACACCTTC. Translating it yields CASSLYGETGRGYTF.

The chain has TRBV30 and TRBJ1-2, with a possible D match to TRBD1 (5 bases). V was pared by 2 bases and J by 8 bases, with 18 bases between. Per germline, CDR1 GTSNPN and CDR2 SVGIG (reference sequence). The CDR3 contains 14 residues. In DNA form, the CDR3 reads TGTGCCTGGAGTTGGGCAGGGAAAATTTCGGGCTACACCTTC. Residues: CAWSWAGKISGYTF.

This clone was seen once. The gene calls are TRBV5-8 and TRBJ2-7, with TRBD1 matching over 9 bases. The CDR3 loop spans 14 amino acids. The J segment lost 6 bases and the V segment lost 3 bases, leaving 7 bases of the junction unmatched. Germline loops: CDR1 SGHTS, CDR2 YDEGEE. The CDR3 reads CASSWPGQGLEQYF. The CDR3 DNA is TGTGCCAGCAGCTGGCCGGGACAGGGTCTCGAGCAGTACTTC.